This note documents a single TCR beta chain sequence. This record comes from a study of blood T cell repertoires in COVID-19. Clones were sequenced by immunoSEQ multiplex PCR, and TCRdb holds only the in-frame ones, with some missing. The sample holds about 83,000 clones, roughly 76% seen once. The CDR3 runs to 14 residues. Germline CDR1 is MNHEY and CDR2 is SVGAGI. V was clipped by 6 bases and J by 5 bases; unmatched bases: 9. What was sequenced was peripheral blood. V and J are TRBV6-5 and TRBJ2-5; 7 bases agree with TRBD1. The sequence was obtained from a woman older than 75 with active or convalescent COVID-19. The CDR3 sequence: CASSGRGPWETQYF. CDR3 coding DNA: TGTGCCAGCAGCGGTAGGGGGCCGTGGGAGACCCAGTACTTC.